A selection of T cell receptor beta chains follows, all from one sample in a study of shared clonotypes between healthy human individuals. Clones were sequenced by immunoSEQ multiplex PCR, and TCRdb holds only the in-frame ones, with some missing. This sample has around 700,000 clones; less than 85% occur once, and the top ten carry under 2%. Sequencing input: memory CD4+ T cells sorted from blood. The receptors derive from a woman in her twenties or thirties in good health. CDR3s include the opening cysteine and the closing phenylalanine or tryptophan. Each record gives: D gene, J gene, V gene, clone size, CDR3 protein, CDR3 DNA. The D gene is left open where the match is weak. Size is omitted from some rows. Given values are once, few, many or a class for expanded clones.

.	TRBJ1-2	TRBV19	.	CASNFGPGYYGYTF	TGTGCCAGTAATTTCGGTCCAGGCTACTATGGCTACACCTTC
.	TRBJ2-1	TRBV6-5	.	CASSYYGRPEQFF	TGTGCCAGCAGTTACTATGGTCGGCCGGAGCAGTTCTTC
TRBD1	TRBJ1-1	TRBV2	few	CASRGTDLNTEAFF	TGTGCCAGCAGAGGGACAGACCTGAACACTGAAGCTTTCTTT
.	TRBJ2-2	TRBV19	few	CASTTPGGNGELFF	TGTGCCAGTACGACCCCGGGTGGGAACGGGGAGCTGTTTTTT
.	TRBJ1-2	TRBV6-1	few	CASSQADGYGYTF	TGTGCCAGCAGCCAGGCGGATGGTTATGGCTACACCTTC
.	TRBJ2-3	TRBV25-1	many	CASSALGAEADTQYF	TGTGCCAGCAGTGCTCTCGGAGCGGAGGCAGATACGCAGTATTTT
.	TRBJ1-2	TRBV9	.	CASSVAGNYGYTF	TGTGCCAGCAGCGTAGCAGGGAACTATGGCTACACCTTC
.	TRBJ2-7	TRBV7-9	.	CASSFRAYEQYF	TGTGCCAGCAGCTTCAGAGCCTACGAGCAGTACTTC
.	TRBJ2-7	TRBV30	few	CAWGRGAREQYF	TGTGCCTGGGGCAGAGGGGCTCGCGAGCAGTACTTC
TRBD2	TRBJ2-7	TRBV28	.	CASSLLAGRNEQYF	TGTGCCAGCAGTTTATTAGCGGGAAGGAACGAGCAGTACTTC
TRBD1	TRBJ1-1	TRBV7-8	once	CASSITGVASEAFF	TGTGCCAGCAGCATTACAGGGGTTGCGTCTGAAGCTTTCTTT
TRBD1	TRBJ1-5	TRBV19	few	CASSRGQAKNQPQHF	TGTGCCAGTAGTCGAGGACAGGCGAAGAATCAGCCCCAGCATTTT
TRBD2	TRBJ2-7	TRBV2	few	CASNGRVDYEQYF	TGTGCCAGCAACGGGAGGGTTGACTACGAGCAGTACTTC
.	TRBJ2-6	TRBV7-6	.	CASSPTQTGANVLTF	TGTGCCAGCAGCCCTACCCAGACTGGGGCCAACGTCCTGACTTTC
.	TRBJ1-1	TRBV14	.	CASSQGTPWGARDTEAFF	TGTGCCAGCAGCCAAGGTACCCCCTGGGGGGCGCGGGACACTGAAGCTTTCTTT
.	TRBJ1-5	TRBV28	.	CASSLSVEPQHF	TGTGCCAGCAGTTTAAGTGTAGAGCCCCAGCATTTT
.	TRBJ2-1	TRBV27	.	CASSWGRSSYNEQFF	TGTGCCAGCAGTTGGGGCAGAAGCTCCTACAATGAGCAGTTCTTC
.	TRBJ2-7	TRBV6-5	.	CASQPFGTPTYEQYF	TGTGCCAGCCAGCCGTTTGGGACACCAACCTACGAGCAGTACTTC
TRBD2	TRBJ2-5	TRBV5-1	.	CASSLVWTSQETQYF	TGCGCCAGCAGCTTGGTCTGGACTAGCCAAGAGACCCAGTACTTC
TRBD1	TRBJ1-3	TRBV28	few	CASSFTGTGSGNTIYF	TGTGCCAGCAGTTTCACCGGGACAGGCTCTGGAAACACCATATATTTT
.	TRBJ2-5	TRBV30	.	CAWSPGSGTQYF	TGTGCCTGGAGCCCCGGCTCAGGGACCCAGTACTTC
.	TRBJ2-3	TRBV2	.	CASSVRDTQYF	TGTGCCAGCAGTGTGCGTGATACGCAGTATTTT
.	TRBJ2-7	TRBV6-1	.	CASSDSGRPPYEQYF	TGTGCCAGCAGTGACAGCGGGCGACCCCCCTACGAGCAGTACTTC
TRBD2	TRBJ2-2	TRBV5-1	.	CASSGLAGADPNTGELFF	TGCGCCAGCAGCGGACTAGCGGGAGCGGATCCGAACACCGGGGAGCTGTTTTTT